The 3 T cell receptor beta chains below were found in one sample sequenced in a study of vaccination and CD4 T cells after COVID-19. The study sequenced cultured CD4+ T cell DNA using the Oncomine TCR Beta short-read assay. Via MiXCR, TCRdb re-called the PCR reads, giving one row per CDR3 protein. The sample has some 5,700 distinct CDR3 sequences, 70% to 80% seen once; the top ten hold around 22%. Treatment noted: roughly 10-day PBMC culture with coronavirus spike peptide pools or control peptides (ViraFEST assay). Antigen specificity for these receptors is unknown. The sequencing sample was made of CD4+ T cells from blood, cultured in vitro. The receptors were sampled from a human donor who had recovered from COVID-19.

The chain has TRBV6-1 and TRBJ1-2; TRBD1 might be the D (5 bases). The CDR3 length is 13 residues. Germline CDR1 reads MNHNS; CDR2 reads SASEGT. V lost 3 bases and J lost 4, with 9 bases in between. In DNA form, the CDR3 reads TGTGCCAGCAGTGATCGGGGGGGCTATGGCTACACCTTC. Translation: CASSDRGGYGYTF.

The chain recombines TRBV7-9 with TRBJ2-1, with D perhaps TRBD1 or TRBD2 (5 bases each). The better agreement between TRBJ2-7 and the DNA end casts doubt on the J call. CDR1 and CDR2 (germline): SEHNR, FQNEAQ (reference sequence). CDR3 length: 14 amino acids. In DNA, the CDR3 is TGTGCCAGCAGCCCCTGGGACCAGACCTACGAGCAGTACTTC. Protein sequence: CASSPWDQTYEQYF.

The V gene is TRBV6-2 or TRBV6-3, the J gene TRBJ2-3; D is tentatively TRBD1 or TRBD2 (5 bases each). CDR3 length: 13 residues. Trimming removed 6 bases from V and 7 bases from J, with 14 bases in between. Germline V gene sequence: CDR1 MNHEY, CDR2 SVGEGT. This CDR3 reads CASSWGKWNTQYF. Written as DNA, the CDR3 is TGTGCCAGCAGCTGGGGGAAATGGAATACGCAGTATTTT.